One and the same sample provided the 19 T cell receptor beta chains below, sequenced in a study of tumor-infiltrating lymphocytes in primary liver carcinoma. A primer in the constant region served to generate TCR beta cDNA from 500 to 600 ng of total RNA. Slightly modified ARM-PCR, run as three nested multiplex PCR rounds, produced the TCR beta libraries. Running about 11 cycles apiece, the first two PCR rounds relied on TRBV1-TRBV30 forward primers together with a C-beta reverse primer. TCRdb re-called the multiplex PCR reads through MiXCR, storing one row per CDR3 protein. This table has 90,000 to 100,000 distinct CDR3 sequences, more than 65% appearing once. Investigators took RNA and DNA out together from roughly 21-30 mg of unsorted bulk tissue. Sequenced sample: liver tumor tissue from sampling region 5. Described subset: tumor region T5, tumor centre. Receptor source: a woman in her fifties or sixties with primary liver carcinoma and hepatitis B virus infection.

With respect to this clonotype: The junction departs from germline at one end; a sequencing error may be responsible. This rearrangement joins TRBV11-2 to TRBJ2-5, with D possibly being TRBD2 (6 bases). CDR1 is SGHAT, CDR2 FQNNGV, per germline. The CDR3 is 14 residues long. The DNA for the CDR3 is TGTGCTAGCGGTATCGCGGAAGTAGGGGAGACCCAGTACTTT. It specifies CASGIAEVGETQYF.

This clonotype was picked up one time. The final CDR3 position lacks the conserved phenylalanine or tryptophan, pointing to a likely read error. As DNA, the CDR3 is TGTGCCAGCAGCCAAGCGGGACAGGGGGCGGACGGCTACACCCTC. It encodes CASSQAGQGADGYTL. The rearrangement uses TRBV14 and TRBJ1-2; TRBD1 agrees at 12 bases. The junction had 5 bases not matched to a gene; V was cut back by 1 base and J by 8 bases. The CDR3 runs to 15 residues. CDR1 and CDR2 (germline): SGHDN, FVKESK.

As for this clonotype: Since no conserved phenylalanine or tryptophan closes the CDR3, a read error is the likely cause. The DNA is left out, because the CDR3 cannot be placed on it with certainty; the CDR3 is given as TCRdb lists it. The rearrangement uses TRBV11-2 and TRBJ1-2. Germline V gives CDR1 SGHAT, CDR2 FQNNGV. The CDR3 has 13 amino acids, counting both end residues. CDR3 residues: CASSLDRNYGYTI.

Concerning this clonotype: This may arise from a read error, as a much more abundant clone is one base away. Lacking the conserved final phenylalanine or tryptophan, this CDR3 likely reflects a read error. Written as DNA, the CDR3 is TGTGCCAGCAGTCGGACTAGCGGGGGCTACGAGCAGTACCTC. It translates to CASSRTSGGYEQYL. The genes are TRBV28 and TRBJ2-7; 13 positions match TRBD2. The CDR3 sequence is 14 residues long. CDR1 and CDR2 from the germline V gene are MDHEN and SYDVKM. With 5 bases clipped from V and 3 bases from J, the junction kept 1 base outside the gene matches.

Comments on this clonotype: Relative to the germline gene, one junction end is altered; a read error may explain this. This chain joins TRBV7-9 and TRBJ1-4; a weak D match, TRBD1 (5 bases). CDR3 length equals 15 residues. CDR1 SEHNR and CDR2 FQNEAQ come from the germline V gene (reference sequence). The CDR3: CASSLAGQPGEKLSF. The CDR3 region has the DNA TGTGCCAGCAGCTTAGCGGGGCAACCGGGGGAAAAACTGTCTTTT.

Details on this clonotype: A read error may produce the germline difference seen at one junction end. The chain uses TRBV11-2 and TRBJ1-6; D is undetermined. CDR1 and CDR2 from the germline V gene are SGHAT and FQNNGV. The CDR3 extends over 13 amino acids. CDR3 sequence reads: CASNSVMNSPLHF. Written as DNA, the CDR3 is TGTGCCAGCAACTCTGTAATGAATTCACCGCTCCACTTT.

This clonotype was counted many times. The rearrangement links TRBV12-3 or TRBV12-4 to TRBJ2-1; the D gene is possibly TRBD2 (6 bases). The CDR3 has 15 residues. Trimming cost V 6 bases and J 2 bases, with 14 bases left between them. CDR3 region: CASRGGRGAYNEQFF. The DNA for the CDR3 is TGTGCCAGCAGGGGGGGACGGGGAGCCTACAATGAGCAGTTCTTC.

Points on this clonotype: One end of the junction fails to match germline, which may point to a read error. CDR3 bases: TGTGCCAGCAGTCAATCAACCTCTGGGGCCAACGTCCCGACTTTC. Protein product: CASSQSTSGANVPTF. The V call is TRBV6-5, the J call TRBJ2-6, with D perhaps matching TRBD1 (5 bases). Germline CDR1 reads MNHEY; CDR2 reads SVGAGI. This CDR3 region has 15 residues.

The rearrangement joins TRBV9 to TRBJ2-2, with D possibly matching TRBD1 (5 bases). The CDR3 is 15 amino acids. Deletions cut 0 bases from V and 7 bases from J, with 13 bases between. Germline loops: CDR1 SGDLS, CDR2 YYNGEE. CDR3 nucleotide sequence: TGTGCCAGCAGCGTAGATTCCAGGGCGAGCGGGGAGCTGTTTTTT. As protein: CASSVDSRASGELFF.

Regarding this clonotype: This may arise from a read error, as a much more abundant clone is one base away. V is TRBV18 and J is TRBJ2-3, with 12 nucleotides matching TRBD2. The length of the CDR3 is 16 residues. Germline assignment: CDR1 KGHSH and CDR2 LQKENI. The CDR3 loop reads CTSSFLGLAGTDTQYF. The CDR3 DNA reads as TGTACCAGCTCCTTCTTAGGACTAGCGGGAACAGATACGCAGTATTTT.

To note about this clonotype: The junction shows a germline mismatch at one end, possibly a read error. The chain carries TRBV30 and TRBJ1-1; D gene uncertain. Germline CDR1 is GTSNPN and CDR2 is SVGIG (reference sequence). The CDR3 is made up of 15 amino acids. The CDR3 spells CAWKHRGGENTEALF. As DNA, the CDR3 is TGTGCCTGGAAGCATAGAGGCGGAGAGAACACTGAAGCTTTATTT.

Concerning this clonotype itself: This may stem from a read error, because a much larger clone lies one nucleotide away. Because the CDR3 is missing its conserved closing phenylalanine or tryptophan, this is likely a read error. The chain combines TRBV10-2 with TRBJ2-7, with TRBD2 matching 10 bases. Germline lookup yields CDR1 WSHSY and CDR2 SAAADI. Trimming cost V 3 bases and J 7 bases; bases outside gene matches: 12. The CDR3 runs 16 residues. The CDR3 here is CASSDRASAGGREQYI. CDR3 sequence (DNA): TGCGCCAGCAGTGACCGCGCTTCAGCGGGAGGGCGTGAGCAGTACATC.

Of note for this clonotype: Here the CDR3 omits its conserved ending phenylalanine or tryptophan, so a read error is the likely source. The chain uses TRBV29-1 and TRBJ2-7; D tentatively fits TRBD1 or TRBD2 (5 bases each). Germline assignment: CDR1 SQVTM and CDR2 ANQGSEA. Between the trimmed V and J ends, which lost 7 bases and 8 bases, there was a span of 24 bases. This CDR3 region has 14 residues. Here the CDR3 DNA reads TGCAGCGCTGGGTGGGGGTATGAGATACACAAGCAGTACTCC. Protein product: CSAGWGYEIHKQYS.

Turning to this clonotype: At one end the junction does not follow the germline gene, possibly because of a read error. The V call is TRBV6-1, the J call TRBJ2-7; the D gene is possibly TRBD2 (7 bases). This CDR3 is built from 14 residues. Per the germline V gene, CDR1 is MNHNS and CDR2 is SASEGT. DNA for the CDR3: TGTGCCAGCAGTGTGGAGGGGGGGGTCCACGAGCAGCACTTC. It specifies CASSVEGGVHEQHF.

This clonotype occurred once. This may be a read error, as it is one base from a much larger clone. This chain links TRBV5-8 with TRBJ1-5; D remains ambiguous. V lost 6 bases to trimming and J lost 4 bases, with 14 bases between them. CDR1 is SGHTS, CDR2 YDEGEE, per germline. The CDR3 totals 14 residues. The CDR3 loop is CASTFPSGNQPQHF. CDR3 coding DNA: TGTGCCAGCACCTTCCCTTCGGGTAATCAGCCCCAGCATTTT.

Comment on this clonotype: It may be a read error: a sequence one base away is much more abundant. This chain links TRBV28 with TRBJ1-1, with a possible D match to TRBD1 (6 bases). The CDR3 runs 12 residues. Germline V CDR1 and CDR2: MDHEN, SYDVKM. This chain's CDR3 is CTSSPMTGLTFF. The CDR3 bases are TGTACCAGCAGTCCAATGACAGGTTTGACTTTCTTT.

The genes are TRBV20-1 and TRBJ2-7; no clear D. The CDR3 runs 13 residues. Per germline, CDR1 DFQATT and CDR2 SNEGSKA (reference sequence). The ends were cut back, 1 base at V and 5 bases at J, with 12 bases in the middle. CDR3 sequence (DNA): TGCAGTGCTAGAGTAGCCAGGCCCAACGAGCAGTACTTC. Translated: CSARVARPNEQYF.

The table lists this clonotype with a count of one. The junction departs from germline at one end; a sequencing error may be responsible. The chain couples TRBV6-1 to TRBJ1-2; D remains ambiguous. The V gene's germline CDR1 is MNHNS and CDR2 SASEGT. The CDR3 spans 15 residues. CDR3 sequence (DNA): TGTTCCAGCTGTGAAGGCTCCTGGGGAACGTATGGCTACACCTTC. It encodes CSSCEGSWGTYGYTF.

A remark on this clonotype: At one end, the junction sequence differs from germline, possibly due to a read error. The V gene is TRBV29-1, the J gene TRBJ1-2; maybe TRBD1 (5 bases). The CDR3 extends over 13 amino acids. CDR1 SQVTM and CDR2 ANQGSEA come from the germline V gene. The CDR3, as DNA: TGCAACGTTGACGACATGGGGCTGGGTGGCTACACCTTC. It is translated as CNVDDMGLGGYTF.